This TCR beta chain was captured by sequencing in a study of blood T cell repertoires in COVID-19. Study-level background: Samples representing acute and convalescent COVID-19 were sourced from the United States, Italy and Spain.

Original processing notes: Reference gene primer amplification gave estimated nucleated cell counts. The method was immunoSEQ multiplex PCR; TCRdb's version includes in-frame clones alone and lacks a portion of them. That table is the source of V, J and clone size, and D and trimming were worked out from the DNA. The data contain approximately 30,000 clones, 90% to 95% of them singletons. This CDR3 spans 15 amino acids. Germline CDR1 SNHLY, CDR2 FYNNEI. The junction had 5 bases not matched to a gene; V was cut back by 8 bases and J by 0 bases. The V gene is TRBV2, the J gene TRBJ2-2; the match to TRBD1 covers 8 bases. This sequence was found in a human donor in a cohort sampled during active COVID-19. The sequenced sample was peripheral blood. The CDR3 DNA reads TGTGCCAGCCGTGGGGGACAGGCGAACACCGGGGAGCTGTTTTTT. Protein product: CASRGGQANTGELFF.